This TCR beta chain was sequenced for a study of T cells in Graves' hyperthyroidism and ophthalmopathy. Study-level results: Blood held most thyroid clonotypes expanded above 0.001 frequency.

Note on this clonotype: No antigen is known for it.

Across 18 months, stable Graves' hyperthyroidism was marked by no progression to ophthalmopathy. It was RNA transcripts that yielded the amplified TCR beta CDR3 regions. Carried out on the TCR CDR3, a first-round RT-PCR used the HTBI primer set. TCRdb called the multiplex PCR reads again in MiXCR, with one record for every CDR3 protein. The repertoire has about 340,000 distinct CDR3 sequences, around 20% of them found once; the top ten carry 50% to 65%. The length of the CDR3 is 15 residues. V lost 2 bases and J lost 4, with 14 bases in between. CDR1 and CDR2 from the germline V gene are MNHEY and SMNVEV (reference sequence).

The sequencing input was blood. The genes are TRBV27 and TRBJ1-1; D possibly corresponds to TRBD1 (5 bases). This TCR derives from a woman between 45 and 65 years old with Graves' hyperthyroidism. Here the CDR3 DNA reads TGTGCCAGCAGTTTAATCGGGGCAGGTGCCACTGAAGCTTTCTTT. Its protein product is CASSLIGAGATEAFF.